This TCR beta chain was sequenced in a study of prognosis after radiotherapy for stage I lung cancer (dated by TCRdb to the early 2020s). As for the study more broadly: About 20 stage I NSCLC patients were enrolled in Nanjing, China, between early 2018 and early 2019. Eleven to twelve patients had adenocarcinoma and seven had squamous cell carcinoma as the tumor histology. SBRT was not combined with any concurrent therapy in any patient. The study took one blood sample before SBRT and one after SBRT from each of 20 or so patients and sequenced all 40 or so samples. SBRT was delivered in 3 to 5 fractions with a biologically effective dose of at least 100 Gy, and image-guided IMRT or VMAT was used for delivery. Every patient was regarded as medically inoperable, because of comorbidities in about 12 cases and refusal of surgery in roughly seven cases. This study profiled peripheral blood TCR beta repertoires from stage I NSCLC patients before and after stereotactic body radiotherapy and linked the repertoires to distant failure. Distant metastases were developed by four of the 19 patients after SBRT, at a median of around seven months, whereas no significant progression was observed in the other 15 patients. The cohort was made up of 10 to 15 men and over 5 women, with a median age of approximately 74 years and an age range of 53 to 84 years. Stage I lung tumors that were newly diagnosed and primary were found in around 13 patients, while 4 or 5 patients had oligometastatic NSCLC after surgical resection of the primary tumor. Overall study results and their limits: Whether the expanded TCR clones were tumor-specific was not determined. All reported P values were unadjusted for multiple comparisons. The study was limited by the small cohort and short follow-up, and independent validation of the study findings is required. Differences by metastasis status were reportedly seen in TRBV and TRBJ usage frequencies, involving two V genes at baseline and, after SBRT, nine V genes and two J genes. Post-SBRT Shannon entropy and its change from baseline were lower in patients who developed distant metastases; baseline Shannon entropy was not associated with metastases. After SBRT, the number of unique TCR clones decreased (median roughly 10,000 before versus about 6,900 after; Wilcoxon paired P=0.011).

This clonotype was counted many times. Its antigen is not yet known. No much larger clone exists at a distance of one base, and base qualities are not known. Two rounds of multiplex PCR were used to amplify the TCR beta CDR3 region from genomic DNA. The first PCR round used primers specific to each TRBV and TRBJ gene, and the primer sequences were filed in Chinese patent CN105087789A. Universal primers were used in the second PCR round. The Roche High Pure PCR Template Preparation Kit was used to extract genomic DNA from the frozen PBMCs. Paired-end sequencing with 151 bp reads was performed on the libraries using an Illumina HiSeq 3000. The authors' analysis ran thus. CutAdapt was used to discard raw reads that did not contain the multiplex PCR primer sequences. High-quality paired reads were merged into contigs with PEAR. TRB V, D and J gene segments were assigned to each contig with MiXCR by alignment to reference sequences. CDR3 sequences were clustered by base quality and sequence similarity to remove sequencing errors. Diversity was measured as Shannon entropy normalized by the natural log of productive TCR sequence number. To get clonality, Shannon entropy was divided by the natural log of the number of unique clonotypes, and that result was subtracted from one. The Youden index of ROC curves was used to select progression-free survival cut-offs for repertoire metrics, and analyses were performed in R 3.5.3. TCRdb trimmed the raw reads at Q25, called clones with MiXCR and kept productive beta chains. All rows with the same CDR3 protein become a single entry with the most common DNA and genes. The V and J calls, along with clone size, are taken from TCRdb and not from the paper's own processing. A total of fewer than 40,000 distinct CDR3 sequences appear in this sample, approximately 35% of them only once. Less than 30% of the sample is in the top ten clones.

All patients had node-negative disease on CT and PET/CT, and none had a history of other malignancies or prior chemotherapy or radiotherapy. Around 5.5 milliliters of peripheral venous blood were drawn into EDTA tubes at each of two time points. Ficoll-Paque Plus density-gradient centrifugation was used to isolate PBMCs. Right after collection, samples were kept at -80 degrees C until analysis. There are 15 amino acids in the CDR3, from cysteine to phenylalanine inclusive. The kept DNA is CDR3 alone, 45 bases in frame from the first base. The germline V gene supplies CDR1 MNHNS and CDR2 SASEGT. V lost 6 bases and J lost 9 bases; the stretch between them is 20 bases long.

The sequence joins TRBV6-1 to TRBJ2-2; the D gene is possibly TRBD2, with 6 bases matching. The clonotype was recovered from a donor older than 45 with non-small cell lung cancer. This specimen consisted of PBMCs, obtained before or after stereotactic body radiation therapy (not recorded which). CDR3 protein: CASREGSETGRELFF. In nucleotide form, the sequence is TGTGCCAGCAGGGAGGGCTCCGAGACTGGCCGGGAGCTGTTTTTT.